Listed below are T cell receptor beta chains from one sample, sequenced in a study of T-cell reconstitution after alpha-beta-depleted transplantation in children. MiXCR, applied by TCRdb to the PCR reads, yields one record per CDR3 protein. Counted here are a few hundred thousand distinct CDR3 sequences, 10% occurring once; the ten biggest clones make up less than 9%. The sequenced sample was PBMCs, obtained before TCRalphabeta/CD19-depleted stem cell transplant. The receptors derive from a boy younger than two with acute myeloid leukemia, due to receive a stem cell transplant. Both conserved end residues are part of each CDR3. The D gene is left open where the match is weak. Clone size is not always given. Where it is, it says once, few, many or a class for expanded clones.

TGTGCCAGCAGTTCTACCCGGATGAGCTCCTACAATGAGCAGTTCTTC,CASSSTRMSSYNEQFF,few,TRBJ2-1,TRBV27,-
TGCAGTGCTAGAGGCGGGACCTCTGGAAACACCATATATTTT,CSARGGTSGNTIYF,many,TRBJ1-3,TRBV20-1,-
TGTGCCAGCAGCGTAGGAACTAGCGGGAACTACGAGCAGTACTTC,CASSVGTSGNYEQYF,many,TRBJ2-7,TRBV9,TRBD2
TGCGCCAGCAGCCAGGTCATCACCGGGGAGCTGTTTTTT,CASSQVITGELFF,many,TRBJ2-2,TRBV4-1,-
TGTGCCAGCAGTAGAGCGGGGGGCGAAGAGACCCAGTACTTC,CASSRAGGEETQYF,many,TRBJ2-5,TRBV7-9,TRBD2
TGTGCCAGCAGACTCCCGGGACAGAAGTACACCGGGGAGCTGTTTTTT,CASRLPGQKYTGELFF,many,TRBJ2-2,TRBV7-2,TRBD1
TGTGCCACCAGCAGAGGTACCAGGGATAGATGGGGCTACACCTTC,CATSRGTRDRWGYTF,many,TRBJ1-2,TRBV15,-
TGCGCCAGCAGGGAAGGGAGGGGGTTCCCCGAAGAGACCCAGTACTTC,CASREGRGFPEETQYF,many,TRBJ2-5,TRBV5-1,-
TGTGCCAGCAGTCTCGGGACTAGCGGGGGGGCTGGCATTCAGTACTTC,CASSLGTSGGAGIQYF,many,TRBJ2-4,TRBV12-3/TRBV12-4,TRBD2
TGCGCCAGCAGCTTGAGGGGGAACACCGGGGAGCTGTTTTTT,CASSLRGNTGELFF,many,TRBJ2-2,TRBV5-1,-
TGTGCCAGCAGTTACGGGGGTAGCGGGGGCCAAGAGACCCAGTACTTC,CASSYGGSGGQETQYF,many,TRBJ2-5,TRBV6-5,TRBD2
TGCGCCAGCAGCTTGAGGGTTGGGAGCTCCTACGAGCAGTACTTC,CASSLRVGSSYEQYF,many,TRBJ2-7,TRBV5-1,-
TGTGCCAGCAGTGACCCCCGAACAGGGATCCCCTATAATTCACCCCTCCACTTT,CASSDPRTGIPYNSPLHF,-,TRBJ1-6,TRBV6-4,-
TGTGCCATCAGCGTTTCCGATCCCCTGGACAGTCTGAACACTGAAGCTTTCTTT,CAISVSDPLDSLNTEAFF,many,TRBJ1-1,TRBV10-3,-
TGTGCCAGCAGAACGAGGACAGGCTACGAGCAGTACTTC,CASRTRTGYEQYF,many,TRBJ2-7,TRBV12-3/TRBV12-4,TRBD1
TGTGCCAGCGGCGGGCGGGGGGGCATGGAGCAGTACTTC,CASGGRGGMEQYF,-,TRBJ2-7,TRBV28,TRBD2
TGTGCCAGCAGCCGGGACCAAGAGACCCAGTACTTC,CASSRDQETQYF,many,TRBJ2-5,TRBV28,-
TGTGCCAGCAGTCCTAAGGCGGGGGGGCACCAAGAGACCCAGTACTTC,CASSPKAGGHQETQYF,many,TRBJ2-5,TRBV7-6,TRBD2
TGTGCCAGCAGGGGTTGGGCCGCGGACAATGAGCAGTTCTTC,CASRGWAADNEQFF,-,TRBJ2-1,TRBV19,-
TGCAGCGTTGAAACTGGGACAGTTTACGAGCAGTACTTC,CSVETGTVYEQYF,many,TRBJ2-7,TRBV29-1,TRBD1
TGTGCCAGCAGAGCCGGGACAGGGACTTCACCCCTCCACTTT,CASRAGTGTSPLHF,many,TRBJ1-6,TRBV6-2/TRBV6-3,TRBD1
TGCGCCAGCAGCCAGCCAACAGGGGCTCCCGGGGAGCTGTTTTTT,CASSQPTGAPGELFF,many,TRBJ2-2,TRBV4-1,TRBD1
TGTGCCAGCAGCTCCGGACTAGCGGGAAACTACGAGCAGTACTTC,CASSSGLAGNYEQYF,many,TRBJ2-7,TRBV9,TRBD2
TGTGCCAGCAGTTTACAGGTACTGAACACTGAAGCTTTCTTT,CASSLQVLNTEAFF,few,TRBJ1-1,TRBV28,-
TGTGCCAGCAGTTTTCTTGGTGGGAGGCTAGATACGCAGTATTTT,CASSFLGGRLDTQYF,few,TRBJ2-3,TRBV12-3/TRBV12-4,-
TGTGCCAGCAGTTTTCGGTACAGGAACAATGAGCAGTTCTTC,CASSFRYRNNEQFF,many,TRBJ2-1,TRBV12-3/TRBV12-4,-
TGCGCCAGCAGCCAAATTCAGCGGGGAGGGGCGGGATACAATGAGCAGTTCTTC,CASSQIQRGGAGYNEQFF,-,TRBJ2-1,TRBV4-1,TRBD2
TGTGCCAGCAGTGAACAGGGTCGTCTCTACGAGCAGTACTTC,CASSEQGRLYEQYF,many,TRBJ2-7,TRBV6-1,-
TGTGCCAGCAGCTCACCTACCGGGACTAGCGGGGCTGGGGCCCAGTACTTC,CASSSPTGTSGAGAQYF,many,TRBJ2-5,TRBV7-3,TRBD2
TGTGCCAGCAGCCGAGAAGCCGGGACTAGCAACGAGCAGTACTTC,CASSREAGTSNEQYF,many,TRBJ2-7,TRBV4-2,TRBD2
TGCGCCAGCAGCTTGGGTTCCGCCTGGATGGACTATGGCTACACCTTC,CASSLGSAWMDYGYTF,many,TRBJ1-2,TRBV5-1,-
TGTGCCAGCAGTCGACAGGGGAAAGATACGCAGTATTTT,CASSRQGKDTQYF,many,TRBJ2-3,TRBV28,TRBD1
TGTGCCAGCAGCGTAGCCGCAGCCGCTAGCTCTGGGGCCAACGTCCTGACTTTC,CASSVAAAASSGANVLTF,many,TRBJ2-6,TRBV9,-
TGTGCCAGCAGCGCCAGCGCCGGGACAGGGCCCTACGAGCAGTACTTC,CASSASAGTGPYEQYF,many,TRBJ2-7,TRBV9,TRBD1
TGCGCCAGCAGCCAAAACGTACTAGCGGGAGGAGCTGAGCAGTTCTTC,CASSQNVLAGGAEQFF,-,TRBJ2-1,TRBV4-1,TRBD2
TGCGCCAGCAGCTACCCGACAGACGTAGCACCCTCTAGCACAGATACGCAGTATTTT,CASSYPTDVAPSSTDTQYF,many,TRBJ2-3,TRBV5-1,-
TGCGCCAGCAGCACCCGGGACAGGGTCTACGAGCAGTACTTC,CASSTRDRVYEQYF,many,TRBJ2-7,TRBV4-3,TRBD1
TGTGCCAGCAGCCAGAACTCCAACATATACAATGAGCAGTTCTTC,CASSQNSNIYNEQFF,many,TRBJ2-1,TRBV3-1,-
TGCAGCGTGCGCTCGCAGGGGCTGTATGGCTACACCTTC,CSVRSQGLYGYTF,many,TRBJ1-2,TRBV29-1,-
TGTGCCAGCAGTTACGGCGACAACTGGGGGGCTGAAGCTTTCTTT,CASSYGDNWGAEAFF,many,TRBJ1-1,TRBV6-5,-
TGTGCCAGCAGTTTAGTTCCGGGACTAGCGGGGGGATCGAGCTCCTACAATGAGCAGTTCTTC,CASSLVPGLAGGSSSYNEQFF,many,TRBJ2-1,TRBV12-3/TRBV12-4,TRBD2
TGTGCCAGCAGGCCGAGCGGGAGCCACGAGCAGTACTTC,CASRPSGSHEQYF,many,TRBJ2-7,TRBV6-2/TRBV6-3,TRBD2
TGTGCCAGCAGCCCCGGACAGCGGGGCGCTTTCTTT,CASSPGQRGAFF,many,TRBJ1-1,TRBV7-9,-
TGTGCCAGCTCACCCCTAACAGGAGAGGTAACTGAAGCTTTCTTT,CASSPLTGEVTEAFF,many,TRBJ1-1,TRBV18,-
TGTGCCAGCAGTTTTGGCCCCTTTGAGACCCAGTACTTC,CASSFGPFETQYF,-,TRBJ2-5,TRBV12-3/TRBV12-4,-